This T cell receptor beta chain appears in the sequencing data of a study of blood T cell repertoires in COVID-19. Study background: Acute and convalescent COVID-19 samples came from the United States, Italy and Spain. The analysed material was cDNA or gDNA that came from T cells, B-cell-depleted T cells, or PBMCs.

How the authors handled the data: By means of reference gene primer amplification, nucleated cell counts were estimated. Libraries were prepared by immunoSEQ multiplex PCR; TCRdb keeps only in-frame clonotypes and omits some of them. V and J calls and clone size follow that table, whereas D and trimming were derived from the DNA. This table holds under 350,000 clones, 75% to 85% found once. After removal of 7 bases from V and 3 bases from J, the junction contained 3 bases not matched to a gene. The CDR3 loop spans 14 amino acids. Germline V gene sequence: CDR1 ENHRY, CDR2 SYGVKD. Sequences were obtained from peripheral blood. The genes are TRBV10-3 and TRBJ2-2; 9 bases line up with TRBD1. The clonotype comes from a human donor in a cohort sampled during active COVID-19. The CDR3 DNA reads TGTGCCATCAACAGGGGGCTTGACACCGGGGAGCTGTTTTTT. This translates into CAINRGLDTGELFF.